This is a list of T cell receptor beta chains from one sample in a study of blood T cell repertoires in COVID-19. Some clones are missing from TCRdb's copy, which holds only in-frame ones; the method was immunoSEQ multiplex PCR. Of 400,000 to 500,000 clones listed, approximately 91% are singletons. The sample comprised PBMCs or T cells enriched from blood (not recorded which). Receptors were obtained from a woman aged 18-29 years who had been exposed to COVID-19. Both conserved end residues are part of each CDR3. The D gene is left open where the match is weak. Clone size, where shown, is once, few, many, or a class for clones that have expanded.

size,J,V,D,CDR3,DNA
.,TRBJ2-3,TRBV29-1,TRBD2,CSVEDPRLAGTDTQYF,TGCAGCGTTGAAGATCCACGACTAGCGGGCACAGATACGCAGTATTTT
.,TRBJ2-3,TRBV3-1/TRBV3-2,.,CASSQEFAGTTDTQYF,TGTGCCAGCAGCCAAGAGTTTGCAGGAACCACAGATACGCAGTATTTT
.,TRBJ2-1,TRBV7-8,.,CASSLGPSRNSYNEQFF,TGTGCCAGCAGCTTAGGTCCGAGCAGGAACTCCTACAATGAGCAGTTCTTC
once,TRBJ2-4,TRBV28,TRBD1,CASSRGRADIQYF,TGTGCCAGCAGCAGGGGGCGGGCGGACATTCAGTACTTC
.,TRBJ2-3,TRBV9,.,CASSGRVGTPTDTQYF,TGTGCCAGCAGCGGCCGAGTCGGGACTCCCACAGATACGCAGTATTTT
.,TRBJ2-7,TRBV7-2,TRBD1,CASSVHPGQGVYEQYF,TGTGCCAGCAGCGTTCACCCGGGACAGGGGGTGTACGAGCAGTACTTC
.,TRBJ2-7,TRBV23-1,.,CASSLHRVCEQYF,TGCGCCAGCAGTCTACACAGGGTCTGCGAGCAGTACTTC
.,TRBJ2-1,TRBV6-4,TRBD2,CASSGSGGAYNEQFF,TGTGCCAGCAGTGGGAGCGGGGGGGCCTACAATGAGCAGTTCTTC
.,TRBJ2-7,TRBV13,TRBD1,CASSLPRTGRYEQYF,TGTGCCAGCAGCTTACCACGGACAGGGAGGTACGAGCAGTACTTC
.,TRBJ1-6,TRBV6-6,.,CASSYGSGNSPLHF,TGTGCCAGCAGTTACGGATCGGGAAATTCACCCCTCCACTTT
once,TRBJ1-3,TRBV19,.,CASQRTESSGNTIYF,TGTGCCAGTCAGCGGACAGAGTCCTCTGGAAACACCATATATTTT
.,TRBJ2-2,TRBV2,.,CASTRAGSSPTGELFF,TGTGCCAGCACGAGGGCGGGGTCAAGTCCCACCGGGGAGCTGTTTTTT
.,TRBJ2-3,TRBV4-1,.,CASSQDLIGGRADTQYF,TGCGCCAGCAGCCAAGATCTTATCGGGGGGCGCGCAGATACGCAGTATTTT